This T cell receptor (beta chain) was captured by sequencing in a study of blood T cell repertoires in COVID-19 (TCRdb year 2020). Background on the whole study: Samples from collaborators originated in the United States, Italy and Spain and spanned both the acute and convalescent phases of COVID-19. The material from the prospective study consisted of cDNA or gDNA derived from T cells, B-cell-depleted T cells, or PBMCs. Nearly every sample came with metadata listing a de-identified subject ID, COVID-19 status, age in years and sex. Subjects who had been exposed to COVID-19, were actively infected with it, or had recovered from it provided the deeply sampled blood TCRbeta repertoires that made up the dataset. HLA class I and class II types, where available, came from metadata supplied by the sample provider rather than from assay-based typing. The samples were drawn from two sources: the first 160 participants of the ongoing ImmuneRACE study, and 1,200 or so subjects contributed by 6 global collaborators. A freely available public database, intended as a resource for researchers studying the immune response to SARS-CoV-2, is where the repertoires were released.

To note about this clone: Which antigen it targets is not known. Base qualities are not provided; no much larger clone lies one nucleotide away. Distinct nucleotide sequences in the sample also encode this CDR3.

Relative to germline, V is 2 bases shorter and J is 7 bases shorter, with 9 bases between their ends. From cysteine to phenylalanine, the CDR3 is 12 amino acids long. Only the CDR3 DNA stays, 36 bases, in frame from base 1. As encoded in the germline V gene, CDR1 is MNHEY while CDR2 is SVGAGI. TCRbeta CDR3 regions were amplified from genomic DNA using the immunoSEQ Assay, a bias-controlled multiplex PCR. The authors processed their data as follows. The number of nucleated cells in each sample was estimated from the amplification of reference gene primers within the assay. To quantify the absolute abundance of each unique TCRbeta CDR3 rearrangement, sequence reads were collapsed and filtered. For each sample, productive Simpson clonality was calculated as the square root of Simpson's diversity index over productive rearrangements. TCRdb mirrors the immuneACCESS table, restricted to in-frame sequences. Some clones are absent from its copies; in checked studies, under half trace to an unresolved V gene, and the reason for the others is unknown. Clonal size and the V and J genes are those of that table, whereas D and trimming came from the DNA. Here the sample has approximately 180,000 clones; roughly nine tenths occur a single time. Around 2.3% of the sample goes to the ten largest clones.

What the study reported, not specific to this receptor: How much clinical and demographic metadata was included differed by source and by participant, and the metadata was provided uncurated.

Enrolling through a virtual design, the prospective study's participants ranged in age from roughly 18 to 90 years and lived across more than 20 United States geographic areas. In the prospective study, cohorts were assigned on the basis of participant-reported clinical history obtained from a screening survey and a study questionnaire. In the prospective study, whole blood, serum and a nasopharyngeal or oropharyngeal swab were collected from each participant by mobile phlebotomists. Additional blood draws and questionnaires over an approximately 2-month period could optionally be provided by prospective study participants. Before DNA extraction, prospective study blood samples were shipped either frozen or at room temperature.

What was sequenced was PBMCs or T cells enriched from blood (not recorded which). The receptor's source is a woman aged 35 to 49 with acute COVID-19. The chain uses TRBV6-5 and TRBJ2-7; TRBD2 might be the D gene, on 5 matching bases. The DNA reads TGTGCCAGCAGTTACCTTGGAGGTGAGCAGTACTTC. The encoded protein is CASSYLGGEQYF.